This entry lists 11 T cell receptor beta chains sequenced from one sample in a study of cytotoxic CD8 clonotypes in ibrutinib-treated CLL (dated by TCRdb to the early 2020s). The receptor library was made with the immunoSEQ multiplex PCR assay. TCRdb retrieved this table from immuneACCESS and kept in-frame rearrangements only. Not all clones are present; in checked studies, unresolved V genes account for under half, and no reason is known for the remainder. The sample table shows under 150,000 clones, and around 80% are seen once. The ten largest clones represent roughly 3.1% of the sample. This specimen's time point label, per the study, means: around 2 years on ibrutinib. The sequences come from PBMCs, collected after 24 months of ibrutinib treatment. The receptors stem from a human donor with chronic lymphocytic leukemia.

This rearrangement joins TRBV19 to TRBJ1-2; D call uncertain. From germline, CDR1 is LNHDA and CDR2 SQIVND (reference sequence). The CDR3 totals 12 residues. The V gene lost 5 bases and the J gene lost 4 bases, with 8 bases spanning the gap. The CDR3 loop is CASSSGGYGYTF. The CDR3 bases are TGTGCCAGTAGTTCGGGAGGCTATGGCTACACCTTC.

The V and J genes are TRBV19 and TRBJ1-3, with a tentative D call TRBD1 (6 bases). V was trimmed by 5 bases and J by 3 bases, leaving 20 bases between them. Germline V gene sequence: CDR1 LNHDA, CDR2 SQIVND (reference sequence). CDR3 length: 17 residues. The CDR3 region is CASSPQRGGLVGNTIYF. CDR3 nucleotide sequence: TGTGCCAGTAGTCCCCAACGTGGGGGGCTAGTTGGAAACACCATATATTTT.

This chain joins TRBV6-6 and TRBJ2-3, with 9 bases aligning to TRBD2. CDR1 MNHNY and CDR2 SVGAGI come from the germline V gene (reference sequence). With V trimmed by 6 bases and J by 2 bases, 9 bases remained unmatched. The CDR3 runs 16 residues. CDR3: CASRDHSGGITDTQYF. The CDR3 DNA follows: TGTGCCAGCAGGGACCATAGCGGGGGCATCACAGATACGCAGTATTTT.

V usage is TRBV4-1 and J usage is TRBJ2-2, with 7 nucleotides matching TRBD2. This CDR3 is built from 16 residues. Per germline, CDR1 MGHRA and CDR2 YSYEKL. The trim removed 4 bases at V and 5 bases at J, leaving 10 bases unmatched. The CDR3 nucleotides read TGCGCCAGCAGCCTTAGATGGGCGGGGGAGACCGGGGAGCTGTTTTTT. This gives the protein CASSLRWAGETGELFF.

The genes are TRBV5-1 and TRBJ2-7; TRBD1 might be the D (5 bases). This CDR3 is built from 14 residues. Per the germline V gene, CDR1 is SGHRS and CDR2 is YFSETQ. The V end was cut by 0 bases, the J end by 2 bases, with 9 bases between. The CDR3 sequence is CASSLDRPAYEQYF. For the CDR3, the DNA is TGCGCCAGCAGCTTGGACAGGCCTGCCTACGAGCAGTACTTC. The full variable domain, its missing parts supplied by reference TRBV5-1 and TRBJ2-7, is KAGVTQTPRYLIKTRGQQVTLSCSPISGHRSVSWYQQTPGQGLQFLFEYFSETQRNKGNFPGRFSGRQFSNSRSEMNVSTLELGDSALYLCASSLDRPAYEQYFGPGTRLTVT.

V and J are TRBV11-3 and TRBJ2-1; D possibly corresponds to TRBD1 (5 bases). Trimming left V 1 base short and J 10 bases short, with 8 bases between. The germline gives CDR1 SGHNT, CDR2 YENEEA. The CDR3 length is 12 residues. The CDR3 region is CASSLGQGEQFF. The CDR3 DNA reads TGTGCCAGCAGCTTAGGGCAGGGAGAGCAGTTCTTC.

The rearrangement links TRBV4-3 to TRBJ1-4; the match to TRBD1 covers 7 bases. With 1 base clipped from V and 7 bases from J, the junction kept 6 bases outside the gene matches. The CDR3 length is 15 residues. Germline-derived CDR1 and CDR2 are LGHNA and YSLEER. This CDR3 reads CASSQADRKGEKLFF. In nucleotides, the CDR3 is TGCGCCAGCAGCCAAGCGGACAGGAAGGGTGAAAAACTGTTTTTT.

This clone turned up a few times. This chain links TRBV27 with TRBJ2-6; no definite D call. This CDR3 has 13 amino acids. Germline V gene data show CDR1 as MNHEY and CDR2 as SMNVEV (reference sequence). V lost 5 bases to trimming and J lost 5 bases, with 7 bases between them. CDR3 DNA: TGTGCCAGCAGTCCTCAGCGGGCCAACGTCCTGACTTTC. It specifies CASSPQRANVLTF.

The V call is TRBV11-2, the J call TRBJ2-7, with 7 nucleotides matching TRBD1. The germline V gene has CDR1 SGHAT and CDR2 FQNNGV. V lost 4 bases and J lost 3; bases outside the gene matches: 6. CDR3 size: 14 residues. CDR3 DNA sequence: TGTGCCAGCAGCTCACAAAACAGGGGCTACGAGCAGTACTTC. Translated: CASSSQNRGYEQYF.

V gene TRBV18 combines with J gene TRBJ1-5, with 11 positions matching TRBD1. In germline, CDR1 is KGHSH, CDR2 LQKENI. The CDR3 covers 16 residues. J lost 3 bases, V lost 3 bases, and 4 bases had no gene match. For the CDR3, the DNA is TGTGCCAGCTCACCCGGGACAGGGGGTAACAATCAGCCCCAGCATTTT. It codes for CASSPGTGGNNQPQHF.

The rearrangement links TRBV28 to TRBJ1-1; D not resolved. The CDR3 spans 14 residues. Per germline, CDR1 MDHEN and CDR2 SYDVKM. V was shortened by 5 bases and J by 1 base, with 11 bases between the two germline ends. The chain's CDR3 is CASSHAVENTEAFF. Here the CDR3 DNA reads TGTGCCAGCAGTCACGCTGTGGAGAACACTGAAGCTTTCTTT.